This TCR beta chain was sequenced during a study of blood T cell repertoires in COVID-19. Study overall: Some COVID-19 samples were acute and others convalescent; all came from the United States, Italy and Spain. PBMCs, B-cell-depleted T cells, or T cells were the source of the cDNA or gDNA that made up the material.

Authors' methods: Cell counts per sample came from amplifying reference gene primers. TCRdb keeps only in-frame clones here, not all; method: immunoSEQ multiplex PCR. D and trimming were read from the DNA, whereas the V and J calls and clone size are those reported in that table. The sample shows under 200,000 clones, roughly 88% of them seen only once. Trimming pared 5 bases from V and 8 bases from J, leaving 13 bases between. Germline V CDR1 and CDR2: SGHTA, FQGNSA. The CDR3 loop spans 13 amino acids. Participants were aged about 18 to 95 years, lived in some 23 US areas, and enrolled virtually. The chain is built from TRBV7-2 and TRBJ2-1; weak D call: TRBD2 (6 bases). This receptor was identified in a man between 35 and 55 years old with acute COVID-19. Sequencing used PBMCs or T cells enriched from blood (not recorded which). Here the CDR3 reads CASSPFREDEQFF. The CDR3 coding sequence is TGTGCCAGCAGCCCATTTAGGGAGGATGAGCAGTTCTTC. Full variable domain (remainder filled in from reference TRBV7-2 and TRBJ2-1): GAGVSQSPSNKVTEKGKDVELRCDPISGHTALYWYRQSLGQGLEFLIYFQGNSAPDKSGLPSDRFSAERTGGSVSTLTIQRTQQEDSAVYLCASSPFREDEQFFGPGTRLTVL.